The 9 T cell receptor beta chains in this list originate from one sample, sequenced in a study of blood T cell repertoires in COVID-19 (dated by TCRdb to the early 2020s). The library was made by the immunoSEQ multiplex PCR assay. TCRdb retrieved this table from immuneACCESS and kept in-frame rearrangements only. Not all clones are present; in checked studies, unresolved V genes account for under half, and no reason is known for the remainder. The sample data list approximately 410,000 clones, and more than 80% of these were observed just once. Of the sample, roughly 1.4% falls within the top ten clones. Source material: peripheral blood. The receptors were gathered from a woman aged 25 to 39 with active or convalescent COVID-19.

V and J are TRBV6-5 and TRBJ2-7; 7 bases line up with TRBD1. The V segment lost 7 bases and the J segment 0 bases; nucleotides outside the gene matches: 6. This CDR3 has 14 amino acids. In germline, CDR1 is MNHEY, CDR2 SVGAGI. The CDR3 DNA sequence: TGTGCCAGCAAACAGGGGAGAGGCTCCTACGAGCAGTACTTC. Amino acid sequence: CASKQGRGSYEQYF.

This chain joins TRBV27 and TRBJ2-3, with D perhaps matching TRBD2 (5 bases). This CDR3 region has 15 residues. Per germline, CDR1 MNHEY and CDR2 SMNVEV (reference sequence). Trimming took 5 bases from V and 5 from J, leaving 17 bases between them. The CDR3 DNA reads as TGTGCCAGCAGTCCCTCAGATTCCCGGGGAGATACGCAGTATTTT. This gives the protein CASSPSDSRGDTQYF.

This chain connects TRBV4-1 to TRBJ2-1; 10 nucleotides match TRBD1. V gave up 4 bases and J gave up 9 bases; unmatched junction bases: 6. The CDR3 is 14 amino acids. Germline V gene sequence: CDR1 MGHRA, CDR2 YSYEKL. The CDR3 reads CASSPRQGAIEQFF. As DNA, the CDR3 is TGCGCCAGCAGCCCGCGACAGGGGGCCATTGAGCAGTTCTTC.

The CDR3 coding sequence is TGTGCCAGCAGTTTAAGACAGGCTCCGGCTTTCTTT. Its protein is CASSLRQAPAFF. The V call is TRBV27, the J call TRBJ1-1; tentatively, D is TRBD1 (6 bases). Trimming removed 2 bases from V and 11 bases from J, with 12 bases in between. The CDR3 loop spans 12 amino acids. Per germline, CDR1 MNHEY and CDR2 SMNVEV (reference sequence).

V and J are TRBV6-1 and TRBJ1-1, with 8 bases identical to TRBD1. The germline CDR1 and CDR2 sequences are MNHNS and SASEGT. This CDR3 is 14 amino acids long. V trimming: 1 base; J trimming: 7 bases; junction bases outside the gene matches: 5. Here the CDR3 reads CASSEDQGAFEAFF. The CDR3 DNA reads TGTGCCAGCAGTGAAGATCAGGGGGCTTTTGAAGCTTTCTTT.

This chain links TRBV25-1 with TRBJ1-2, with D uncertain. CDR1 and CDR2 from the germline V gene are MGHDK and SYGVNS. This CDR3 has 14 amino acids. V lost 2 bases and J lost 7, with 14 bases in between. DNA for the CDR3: TGTGCCAGCAGTGAAGCCGGCTATCAGGCTGGCTACACCTTC. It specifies CASSEAGYQAGYTF.

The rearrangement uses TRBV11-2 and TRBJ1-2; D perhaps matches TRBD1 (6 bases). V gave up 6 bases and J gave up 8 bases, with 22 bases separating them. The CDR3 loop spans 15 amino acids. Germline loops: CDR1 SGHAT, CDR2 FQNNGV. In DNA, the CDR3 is TGTGCCAGCAGTCCGGCGCTAGGGGGTCACGGGGGCTACACCTTC. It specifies CASSPALGGHGGYTF.

CDR3 sequence: CASSPSGGGSNEQFF. CDR3 bases: TGTGCCAGCTCCCCTAGCGGGGGGGGTTCCAATGAGCAGTTCTTC. This chain connects TRBV18 to TRBJ2-1; 12 bases fit TRBD2. V shed 6 bases, J shed 6 bases, and the junction held 6 bases outside the gene matches. This CDR3 comprises 15 residues. From germline, CDR1 is KGHSH and CDR2 LQKENI.

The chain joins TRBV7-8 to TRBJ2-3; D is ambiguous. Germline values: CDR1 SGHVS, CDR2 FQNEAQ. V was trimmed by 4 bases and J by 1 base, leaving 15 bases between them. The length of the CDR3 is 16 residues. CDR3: CASSSTPSVGTDTQYF. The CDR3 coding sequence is TGTGCCAGCAGCTCAACTCCTAGTGTAGGCACAGATACGCAGTATTTT.